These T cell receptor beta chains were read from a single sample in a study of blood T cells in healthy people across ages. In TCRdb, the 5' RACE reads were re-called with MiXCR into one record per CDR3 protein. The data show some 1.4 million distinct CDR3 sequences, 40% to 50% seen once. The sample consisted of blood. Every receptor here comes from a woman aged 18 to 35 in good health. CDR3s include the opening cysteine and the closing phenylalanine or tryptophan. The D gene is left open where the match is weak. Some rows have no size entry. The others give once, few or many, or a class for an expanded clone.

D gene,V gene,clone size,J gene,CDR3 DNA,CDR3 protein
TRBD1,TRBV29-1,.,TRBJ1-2,TGCAGCGTTGTTACTACTCAGGGGGCTGCTGGCTACACCTTC,CSVVTTQGAAGYTF
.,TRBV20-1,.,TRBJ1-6,TGCAGTGCTAGAGAATTTGGTTCTGGGGTTTATAATTCACCCCTCCACTTT,CSAREFGSGVYNSPLHF
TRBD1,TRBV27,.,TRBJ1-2,TGTGCCAGCAGTTTAAGGACAGGGGTCAACTATGGCTACACCTTC,CASSLRTGVNYGYTF
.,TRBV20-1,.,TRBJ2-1,TGCAGTGCTAGATCTAACACGGGGGCCTCCCACAATGAGCAGTTCTTC,CSARSNTGASHNEQFF
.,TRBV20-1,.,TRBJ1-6,TGCAGTGTTCCCGACAGAGCCGACGGACCCCTCCACTTT,CSVPDRADGPLHF
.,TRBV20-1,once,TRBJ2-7,TGCAGTGCTAGAGATTCAAGCCCGACAGGCTTCTCCTACGAGCAGTACTTC,CSARDSSPTGFSYEQYF
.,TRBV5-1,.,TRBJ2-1,TGCGCCAGCGCCACCCATCAAGAGACCCAGTTCTTC,CASATHQETQFF
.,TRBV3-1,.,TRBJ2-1,TGTGCCAGCAGCGGCGGGGGCGGAGTGGGCGGTGAGCAGTTCTTC,CASSGGGGVGGEQFF
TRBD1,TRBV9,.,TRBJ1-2,TGTGCCAGCAGCGTCGGGACAGGGCTGAATTGGCACTATGGCTACACCTTC,CASSVGTGLNWHYGYTF
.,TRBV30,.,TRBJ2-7,TGTGCCTGGAACCGCGACGGACCCTACGAGCAGTACTTC,CAWNRDGPYEQYF
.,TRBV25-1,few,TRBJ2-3,TGTGCCAGCAGTCACGGGTTCTCCACCACAGATACGCAGTATTTT,CASSHGFSTTDTQYF
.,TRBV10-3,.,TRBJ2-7,TGTGCCATCAGTGATGGGCGCCAGACCTACGAGCAGTACTTC,CAISDGRQTYEQYF
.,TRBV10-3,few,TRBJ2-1,TGTGCCGCAGACAGCGATAAAAATGAGCAGTTCTTC,CAADSDKNEQFF
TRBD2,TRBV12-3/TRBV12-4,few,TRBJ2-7,TGTGCCAGCAGTTTCTTACTAGCGGGGGGGCCGCGCGAGCAGTACTTC,CASSFLLAGGPREQYF
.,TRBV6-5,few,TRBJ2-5,TGTGCCAGCAGTTTCCGGCCGGGACACCCGGAGACCCAGTACTTC,CASSFRPGHPETQYF
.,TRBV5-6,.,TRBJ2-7,TGTGCGAGCGAGGGGCTGAACTACGAGCAGTACTTC,CASEGLNYEQYF
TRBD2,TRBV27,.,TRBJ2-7,TGTGCCAGCAGTCCTCGATTGATAGCGGGACCCTACGAGCAGTACTTC,CASSPRLIAGPYEQYF
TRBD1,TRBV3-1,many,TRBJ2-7,TGTGCCAGCAGCCTGGGACAGGGGCAGTACGAGCAGTACTTC,CASSLGQGQYEQYF
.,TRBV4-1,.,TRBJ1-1,TGCGCCAGCAGCCGGGCCTGGAACACTGAAGCTTTCTTT,CASSRAWNTEAFF
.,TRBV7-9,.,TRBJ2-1,TGTGCCAGCAGCTTAAGTGGCAGCGGGAATGAGCAGTTCTTC,CASSLSGSGNEQFF
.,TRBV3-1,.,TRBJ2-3,TGTGCCAGCAGCCAAGCCAGGTTCACAGATACGCAGTATTTT,CASSQARFTDTQYF
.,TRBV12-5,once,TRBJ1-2,TGTGCTAGTGGTTCCGGACAGTCTGGCTACACCTTC,CASGSGQSGYTF
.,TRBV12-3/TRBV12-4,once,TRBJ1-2,TGTGCCAGCAGTTTATTCGTAGGCGGTAACTATGGCTACACCTTC,CASSLFVGGNYGYTF
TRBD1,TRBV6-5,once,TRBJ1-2,TGTGCCAGCAGGACCGGGACAGGGTCCCGAGGCTACACCTTC,CASRTGTGSRGYTF
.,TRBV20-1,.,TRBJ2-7,TGCAGTGCCCTTCCCGGGACTTCAGACTACGAGCAGTACTTC,CSALPGTSDYEQYF
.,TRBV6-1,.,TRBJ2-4,TGTGCCAGCAGTGACACACTCCGGGGAGACATTCAGTACTTC,CASSDTLRGDIQYF
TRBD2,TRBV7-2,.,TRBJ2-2,TGTGCCAGCAGCCCAGAGGGCTTAGCGGGGCCCCGGGCCGGGGAGCTGTTTTTT,CASSPEGLAGPRAGELFF
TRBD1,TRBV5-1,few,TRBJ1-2,TGCGCCAGCAGCTTAGGGACAGATGACCCCAGTCCCAATGGCTACACCTTC,CASSLGTDDPSPNGYTF
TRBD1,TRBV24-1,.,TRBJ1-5,TGTGCCACCAGTGAGAATGGGGACAGGGATAATCAGCCCCAGCATTTT,CATSENGDRDNQPQHF